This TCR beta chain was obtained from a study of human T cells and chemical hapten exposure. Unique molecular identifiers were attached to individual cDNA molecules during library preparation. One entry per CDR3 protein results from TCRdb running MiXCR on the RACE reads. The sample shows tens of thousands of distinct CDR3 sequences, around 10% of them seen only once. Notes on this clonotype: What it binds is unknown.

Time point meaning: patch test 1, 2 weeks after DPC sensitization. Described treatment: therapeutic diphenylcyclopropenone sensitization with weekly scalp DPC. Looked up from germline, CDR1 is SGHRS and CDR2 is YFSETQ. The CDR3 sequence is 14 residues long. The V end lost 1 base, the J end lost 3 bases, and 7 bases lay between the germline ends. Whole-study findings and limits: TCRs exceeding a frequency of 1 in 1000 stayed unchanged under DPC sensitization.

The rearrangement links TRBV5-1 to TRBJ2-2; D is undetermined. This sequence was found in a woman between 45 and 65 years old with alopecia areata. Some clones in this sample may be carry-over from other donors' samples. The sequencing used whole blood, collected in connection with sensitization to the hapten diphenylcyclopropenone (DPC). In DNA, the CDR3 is TGCGCCAGCAGCTTGAAAGTAGACACCGGGGAGCTGTTTTTT. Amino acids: CASSLKVDTGELFF.